One T cell receptor (beta chain) is described in this entry. The CDR3 extends over 14 amino acids. Trimming removed 4 bases at V and 3 bases at J, with 9 bases between. Germline CDR1 KGHSH, CDR2 LQKENI. This sample is drawn from a study of shared clonotypes between healthy human individuals. TCRdb's table, derived via immunoSEQ multiplex PCR, lists solely in-frame clones and lacks some. The sample lists roughly 1.5 million clones; nearly 99% were seen once. This clonotype was sampled from a man aged 25-40 years in good health. J is TRBJ1-4 and V is TRBV18; D ambiguous. Sequencing used naive CD4+ T cells sorted from blood. Subset: CD45RA+ positively selected. CDR3 residues: CASSHTAPNEKLFF. The CDR3 DNA sequence: TGTGCCAGCTCACACACGGCACCTAATGAAAAACTGTTTTTT. The full variable domain, completed using reference TRBV18 and TRBJ1-4, is NAGVMQNPRHLVRRRGQEARLRCSPMKGHSHVYWYRQLPEEGLKFMVYLQKENIIDESGMPKERFSAEFPKEGPSILRIQQVVRGDSAAYFCASSHTAPNEKLFFGSGTQLSVL.